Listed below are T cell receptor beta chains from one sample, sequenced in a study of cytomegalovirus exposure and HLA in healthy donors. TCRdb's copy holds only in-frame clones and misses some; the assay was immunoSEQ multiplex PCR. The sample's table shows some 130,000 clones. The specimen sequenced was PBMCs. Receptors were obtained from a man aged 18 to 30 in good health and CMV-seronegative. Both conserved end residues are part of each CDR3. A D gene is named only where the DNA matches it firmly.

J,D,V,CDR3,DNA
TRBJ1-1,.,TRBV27,CASSLSGTEAFF,TGTGCCAGCAGTTTGTCGGGCACTGAAGCTTTCTTT
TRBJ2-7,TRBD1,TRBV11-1,CASSLAQGAYEQYF,TGTGCCAGCAGCTTAGCACAGGGGGCCTACGAGCAGTACTTC
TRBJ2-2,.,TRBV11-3,CASSLDLLQGLNTGELFF,TGTGCCAGCAGCTTAGATCTTTTGCAGGGGCTGAACACCGGGGAGCTGTTTTTT
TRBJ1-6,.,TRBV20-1,CSALPGQPLHF,TGCAGTGCACTCCCGGGTCAGCCCCTCCACTTT
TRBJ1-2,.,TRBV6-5,CASSYSGANYGYTF,TGTGCCAGCAGTTATTCAGGGGCTAACTATGGCTACACCTTC
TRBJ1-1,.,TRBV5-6,CASSFRGRNLNTEAFF,TGTGCCAGCAGCTTCAGAGGCCGGAACCTCAACACTGAAGCTTTCTTT
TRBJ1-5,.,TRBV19,CASTPTGTSNQPQHF,TGTGCCAGTACTCCGACAGGCACAAGCAATCAGCCCCAGCATTTT
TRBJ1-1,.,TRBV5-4,CASSLRSGRTEAFF,TGTGCCAGCAGCTTGCGGTCAGGGAGGACTGAAGCTTTCTTT
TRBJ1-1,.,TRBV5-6,CASSLQGYTEAFF,TGTGCCAGCAGCCTACAGGGATACACTGAAGCTTTCTTT
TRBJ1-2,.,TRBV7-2,CASSLETGYGYTF,TGTGCCAGCAGCTTAGAAACAGGGTATGGCTACACCTTC
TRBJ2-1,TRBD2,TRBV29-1,CSVEGSGIPFF,TGCAGCGTTGAGGGGAGCGGGATTCCGTTCTTC
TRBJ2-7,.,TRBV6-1,CASSPLASYEQYF,TGTGCCAGCAGTCCACTAGCATCCTACGAGCAGTACTTC